This is a list of T cell receptor beta chains from one sample in a study of blood T cell repertoires in COVID-19. TCRdb keeps only in-frame clones here, not all; method: immunoSEQ multiplex PCR. This table has 140,000 to 150,000 clones, approximately 88% appearing once. Specimen: peripheral blood. All receptors come from a man aged 70-80 years with acute or convalescent COVID-19. Each CDR3 is given without its conserved first and last residue. Clone size appears in some rows only: once, few, many, or a class for an expanded clone.

v_call: TRBV5-4
clone_size: .
j_call: TRBJ2-7
cdr3_aa: ASSSKSTDYEQY

v_call: TRBV3-1/TRBV3-2
clone_size: .
j_call: TRBJ1-3
cdr3_aa: ASSQGLSNIY

v_call: TRBV28
clone_size: .
j_call: TRBJ1-2
cdr3_aa: ASSTGTNYGYT

v_call: TRBV19
clone_size: .
j_call: TRBJ1-1
cdr3_aa: ASRDGTGSPEAF

v_call: TRBV28
clone_size: .
j_call: TRBJ1-1
cdr3_aa: ASVESRNTEAF

v_call: TRBV12-3/TRBV12-4
clone_size: .
j_call: TRBJ2-3
cdr3_aa: ASSRSRTDTQY

v_call: TRBV11-2
clone_size: .
j_call: TRBJ2-7
cdr3_aa: ASSLEGSGSYEQY

v_call: TRBV18
clone_size: .
j_call: TRBJ1-4
cdr3_aa: ASSQGVPNEKLF

v_call: TRBV14
clone_size: .
j_call: TRBJ1-1
cdr3_aa: AIRPRGNTEAF

v_call: TRBV7-9
clone_size: .
j_call: TRBJ1-2
cdr3_aa: ASSLGQGYRHGYT

v_call: TRBV6-4
clone_size: .
j_call: TRBJ2-3
cdr3_aa: ASSEEAGATTDTQY

v_call: TRBV6-5
clone_size: .
j_call: TRBJ1-2
cdr3_aa: ASSQTISNYGYT

v_call: TRBV7-2
clone_size: .
j_call: TRBJ2-2
cdr3_aa: ASSLQGHTGELF

v_call: TRBV5-8
clone_size: .
j_call: TRBJ1-2
cdr3_aa: ASSSDRVMGGYT

v_call: TRBV19
clone_size: .
j_call: TRBJ1-2
cdr3_aa: ASSIAYQGANYGYT

v_call: TRBV9
clone_size: few
j_call: TRBJ2-3
cdr3_aa: ASSAFWAGLDTQY

v_call: TRBV19
clone_size: .
j_call: TRBJ1-6
cdr3_aa: ASSIATSNGLH

v_call: TRBV7-6
clone_size: .
j_call: TRBJ2-7
cdr3_aa: ASSLEAGLAGRGRYEQY

v_call: TRBV19
clone_size: .
j_call: TRBJ2-1
cdr3_aa: ASKRGTYNEQF

v_call: TRBV19
clone_size: .
j_call: TRBJ1-2
cdr3_aa: ASGDTSRVPYGYT

v_call: TRBV6-5
clone_size: .
j_call: TRBJ2-3
cdr3_aa: ASREGVGETQY

v_call: TRBV6-5
clone_size: .
j_call: TRBJ1-6
cdr3_aa: ASSPGRGYNSPLH

v_call: TRBV28
clone_size: once
j_call: TRBJ2-3
cdr3_aa: ASSLRGGPTDTQY

v_call: TRBV18
clone_size: .
j_call: TRBJ1-2
cdr3_aa: ASSPGQGEGYT

v_call: TRBV6-5
clone_size: .
j_call: TRBJ2-7
cdr3_aa: ASRRDRSTYEQY

v_call: TRBV6-5
clone_size: .
j_call: TRBJ1-1
cdr3_aa: ASSPPDSGIGAF

v_call: TRBV6-5
clone_size: .
j_call: TRBJ1-2
cdr3_aa: ASSYSSGGKDGYT

v_call: TRBV27
clone_size: .
j_call: TRBJ1-2
cdr3_aa: ASSLSPSRLKGYGYT

v_call: TRBV3-1/TRBV3-2
clone_size: .
j_call: TRBJ2-3
cdr3_aa: ASSLRSIKY

v_call: TRBV3-1/TRBV3-2
clone_size: .
j_call: TRBJ2-1
cdr3_aa: ASSQVLASYNEQF

v_call: TRBV5-1
clone_size: once
j_call: TRBJ2-1
cdr3_aa: ASGIAGGPGNEQF

v_call: TRBV3-1/TRBV3-2
clone_size: .
j_call: TRBJ2-3
cdr3_aa: ASSQDSGGGTDTQY

v_call: TRBV5-4
clone_size: .
j_call: TRBJ2-3
cdr3_aa: ASSLTSYGTDTQY

v_call: TRBV2
clone_size: .
j_call: TRBJ2-2
cdr3_aa: ASSEVRADTNTGELF

v_call: TRBV7-3
clone_size: .
j_call: TRBJ2-1
cdr3_aa: ASSLLAGDYNEQF

v_call: TRBV24-1
clone_size: .
j_call: TRBJ2-7
cdr3_aa: ATTLTRTGVHEQY

v_call: TRBV5-1
clone_size: .
j_call: TRBJ1-4
cdr3_aa: ASSLGTGGEKLF

v_call: TRBV5-1
clone_size: .
j_call: TRBJ2-1
cdr3_aa: ASRDGTGDEQF

v_call: TRBV18
clone_size: .
j_call: TRBJ2-6
cdr3_aa: ASSPRADSDSGANVLT

v_call: TRBV18
clone_size: .
j_call: TRBJ1-6
cdr3_aa: ASSGLGTGNPNPSPLH

v_call: TRBV7-9
clone_size: .
j_call: TRBJ1-4
cdr3_aa: ASSLAQTGNEKLF

v_call: TRBV10-3
clone_size: .
j_call: TRBJ1-2
cdr3_aa: AISGRESGRYGYT

v_call: TRBV4-1
clone_size: few
j_call: TRBJ1-3
cdr3_aa: ASSFYRGGKDTIY

v_call: TRBV5-1
clone_size: once
j_call: TRBJ1-6
cdr3_aa: ASSLGPSVTYNSPLH

v_call: TRBV5-1
clone_size: .
j_call: TRBJ2-1
cdr3_aa: ASSPGESPNEQF

v_call: TRBV19
clone_size: .
j_call: TRBJ1-5
cdr3_aa: ASPRTGVSNQPQH

v_call: TRBV7-8
clone_size: .
j_call: TRBJ1-5
cdr3_aa: ASSPTGDGQPQH

v_call: TRBV7-9
clone_size: .
j_call: TRBJ2-1
cdr3_aa: ASSLHSGRGHEQF

v_call: TRBV28
clone_size: .
j_call: TRBJ2-5
cdr3_aa: ASSYGLAGQETQY

v_call: TRBV24-1
clone_size: .
j_call: TRBJ2-1
cdr3_aa: ATSNFAYRAAGLAGDIEQF

v_call: TRBV10-2
clone_size: .
j_call: TRBJ1-1
cdr3_aa: ASSVGQGGTMNTEAF

v_call: TRBV30
clone_size: .
j_call: TRBJ1-1
cdr3_aa: AWSVREGTEAF

v_call: TRBV24-1
clone_size: .
j_call: TRBJ1-1
cdr3_aa: ATMGEYPGTEAF

v_call: TRBV3-1/TRBV3-2
clone_size: .
j_call: TRBJ1-1
cdr3_aa: ASSQARVNTEAF